This entry concerns a single T cell receptor beta chain. The antigen remains undetermined. All trial patients relapsed after autologous stem cell transplantation. TCRdb keeps only in-frame clones here, not all; method: immunoSEQ multiplex PCR. The profile shows about 18,000 clones, 80% of them singletons. This entry comes from a study of PD-1 blockade in classical Hodgkin lymphoma. Study-level results: Patients excluded were those beginning nivolumab under 1 year after ASCT. When set against healthy donors, newly diagnosed patients were reported to show lower baseline TCR diversity. Differences between repertoires have undefined causes, possibly disease activity or prior therapy.

The CDR3 spans 15 residues. Germline CDR1 is LNHDA and CDR2 is SQIVND (reference sequence). Trimming took 6 bases from V and 6 from J; bases not matched to a gene: 10. The sample here was peripheral blood mononuclear cells (PBMCs), taken at baseline. The receptor comes from a human donor with classical Hodgkin lymphoma. The chain couples TRBV19 to TRBJ2-3, with TRBD2 identical over 9 bases. DNA for the CDR3: TGTGCCAGTAGGAAGCTAGCGGGATTGGGGGATACGCAGTATTTT. The encoded protein is CASRKLAGLGDTQYF.